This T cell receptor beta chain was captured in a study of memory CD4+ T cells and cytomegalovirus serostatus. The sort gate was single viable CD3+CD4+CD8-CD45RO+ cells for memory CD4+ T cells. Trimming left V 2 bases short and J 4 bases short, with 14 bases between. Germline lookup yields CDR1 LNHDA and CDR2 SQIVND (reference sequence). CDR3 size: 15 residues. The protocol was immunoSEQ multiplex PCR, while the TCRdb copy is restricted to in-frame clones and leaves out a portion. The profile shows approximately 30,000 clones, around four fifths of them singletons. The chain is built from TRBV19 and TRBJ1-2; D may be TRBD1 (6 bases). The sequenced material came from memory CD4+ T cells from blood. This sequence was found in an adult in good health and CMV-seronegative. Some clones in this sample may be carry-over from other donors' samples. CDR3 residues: CASSISGGWGYGYTF. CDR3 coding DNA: TGTGCCAGTAGTATATCGGGGGGCTGGGGCTATGGCTACACCTTC. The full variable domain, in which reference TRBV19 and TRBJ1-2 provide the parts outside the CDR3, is DGGITQSPKYLFRKEGQNVTLSCEQNLNHDAMYWYRQDPGQGLRLIYYSQIVNDFQKGDIAEGYSVSREKKESFPLTVTSAQKNPTAFYLCASSISGGWGYGYTFGSGTRLTVV.